One and the same sample provided the 26 T cell receptor beta chains below, sequenced in a study of shared clonotypes between healthy human individuals. Using immunoSEQ multiplex PCR, the repertoire was profiled, and TCRdb retains in-frame clones only, with some absent. The table includes under 2,000,000 clones, about 95% detected once. Terminally differentiated effector memory CD45RA+ cells were excluded by CCR7 positive selection of CD45RO-negative cells. The sample comprised naive CD8+ T cells sorted from blood. The source is a man younger than 30 in good health.

The chain joins TRBV5-1 to TRBJ2-7, with D perhaps given as TRBD1 or TRBD2 (5 bases each). V lost 4 bases, J lost 1 base, and 12 bases lay in between. The CDR3 consists of 14 residues. Germline V gene lookup returns CDR1 SGHRS and CDR2 YFSETQ. CDR3 sequence (DNA): TGCGCCAGCAGCGCCGGGACCGCATCCTACGAGCAGTACTTC. Translated: CASSAGTASYEQYF. The entire variable domain, with the rest obtained from reference TRBV5-1 and TRBJ2-7, is as follows: KAGVTQTPRYLIKTRGQQVTLSCSPISGHRSVSWYQQTPGQGLQFLFEYFSETQRNKGNFPGRFSGRQFSNSRSEMNVSTLELGDSALYLCASSAGTASYEQYFGPGTRLTVT.

The rearrangement joins TRBV10-3 to TRBJ2-3; D is uncertain. The CDR3 length is 12 residues. Looked up from germline, CDR1 is ENHRY and CDR2 is SYGVKD. Trimming stripped 3 bases from V and 6 bases from J, with 7 bases between. The CDR3 DNA follows: TGTGCCATCAGTGACGAAGAGGATACGCAGTATTTT. This gives the protein CAISDEEDTQYF.

The chain links TRBV11-2 to TRBJ2-1, with TRBD2 identical over 12 bases. V lost 2 bases, J lost 10 bases, and 6 bases stayed unmatched. Germline-derived CDR1 and CDR2 are SGHAT and FQNNGV. This CDR3 has 15 residues. The CDR3 reads CASSLLAGGPEEQFF. The CDR3 region has the DNA TGTGCCAGCAGCTTACTAGCGGGAGGGCCGGAGGAGCAGTTCTTC.

The CDR3 region has the DNA TGTGCCAGCAGCTTGGCCCAGGGAGGATACGAGCAGTACTTC. Its protein product is CASSLAQGGYEQYF. The rearrangement links TRBV5-8 to TRBJ2-7, with a tentative D call TRBD2 (6 bases). V lost 0 bases and J 4 bases, leaving 11 bases between the germline ends. This CDR3 has 14 residues. Germline values: CDR1 SGHTS, CDR2 YDEGEE.

In its sample, this clone was seen a few times. The chain recombines TRBV5-6 with TRBJ2-2, with a weak D call TRBD1 (5 bases). V was shortened by 0 bases and J by 0 bases, with 6 bases between the two germline ends. The CDR3 is 15 amino acids. Germline assignment: CDR1 SGHDT and CDR2 YYEEEE. The CDR3 loop reads CASSLVRANTGELFF. The DNA of the CDR3 is TGTGCCAGCAGCTTGGTCAGGGCGAACACCGGGGAGCTGTTTTTT.

This chain uses TRBV27 with TRBJ2-7; D may be TRBD1 (6 bases). In germline, CDR1 is MNHEY, CDR2 SMNVEV (reference sequence). This CDR3 has 15 residues. The V end was cut by 0 bases, the J end by 3 bases, with 12 bases between. This CDR3 reads CASSLSPGQFYEQYF. In DNA form, the CDR3 reads TGTGCCAGCAGTTTATCCCCAGGACAGTTCTACGAGCAGTACTTC.

The rearrangement joins TRBV19 to TRBJ2-3; D may correspond to TRBD1 or TRBD2 (5 bases each). The length of the CDR3 is 13 residues. V was pared by 3 bases and J by 6 bases, with 10 bases between. Germline V gene lookup returns CDR1 LNHDA and CDR2 SQIVND (reference sequence). The CDR3 loop reads CASSIWGSDTQYF. The CDR3 DNA sequence: TGTGCCAGTAGTATTTGGGGGTCGGATACGCAGTATTTT.

The chain is built from TRBV27 and TRBJ2-7; 7 nucleotides line up with TRBD1. V trimming: 0 bases; J trimming: 3 bases; junction bases outside the gene matches: 5. The CDR3 has 15 residues. Germline-derived CDR1 and CDR2 are MNHEY and SMNVEV (reference sequence). The CDR3 sequence is CASSLSQGVNYEQYF. CDR3 nucleotides: TGTGCCAGCAGTTTATCTCAGGGGGTGAACTACGAGCAGTACTTC.

The chain employs TRBV6-6 and TRBJ1-4; D is possibly TRBD1 (5 bases). This CDR3 spans 16 amino acids. Germline assignment: CDR1 MNHNY and CDR2 SVGAGI (reference sequence). V shed 0 bases and J shed 7 bases, with 15 bases lying between them. CDR3 sequence: CASSYSTGGVGEKLFF. CDR3 bases: TGTGCCAGCAGTTACTCGACCGGGGGTGTGGGTGAAAAACTGTTTTTT.

The V and J genes are TRBV10-3 and TRBJ2-1; TRBD2 aligns across 10 bases. The V and J ends lost 0 bases and 5 bases, in that order; junction bases with no gene match: 7. CDR3 length: 17 residues. Germline values: CDR1 ENHRY, CDR2 SYGVKD. CDR3 nucleotide sequence: TGTGCCATCAGTGAGTCCCTAGCGGGAGTGGTCGACAATGAGCAGTTCTTC. Its translation is CAISESLAGVVDNEQFF.

The table lists this clone with a count of one. The genes are TRBV4-3 and TRBJ1-2; 7 nucleotides match TRBD1. With 1 base clipped from V and 3 bases from J, the junction kept 5 bases outside the gene matches. Looked up from germline, CDR1 is LGHNA and CDR2 is YSLEER. The CDR3 has 15 amino acids. The CDR3 DNA reads as TGCGCCAGCAGCCAAGTGGCAGGGGGAGACTATGGCTACACCTTC. It yields the protein CASSQVAGGDYGYTF.

The chain recombines TRBV14 with TRBJ2-5; D not resolved. Trimming removed 2 bases at V and 1 base at J, with 5 bases between. Germline values: CDR1 SGHDN, CDR2 FVKESK. This CDR3 comprises 13 residues. DNA of the CDR3: TGTGCCAGCAGCCAACACCCCCAAGAGACCCAGTACTTC. Translating it yields CASSQHPQETQYF.

J is TRBJ1-1 and V is TRBV5-8; TRBD1 might be the D (6 bases). Trimming took off 5 bases at V and 5 bases at J, with 13 bases between the two ends. CDR3 size: 13 residues. Germline CDR1 is SGHTS and CDR2 is YDEGEE. CDR3 loop: CASRFGGGTEAFF. The CDR3 DNA reads as TGTGCCAGCAGGTTCGGGGGCGGAACTGAAGCTTTCTTT.

As DNA, the CDR3 is TGTGCCAGCAAGGGTTTGGAGACCCAGTACTTC. Its translation: CASKGLETQYF. This sequence joins TRBV6-1 and TRBJ2-5, with no clear D. The ends were cut back, 7 bases at V and 5 bases at J, with 8 bases in the middle. This CDR3 is 11 amino acids long. Germline assignment: CDR1 MNHNS and CDR2 SASEGT.

This clone occurred once. The chain has TRBV12-5 and TRBJ1-5; no clear D gene. V lost 4 bases, J lost 5 bases, and 9 bases lay in between. CDR1 and CDR2 (germline): LGHNT, FRNRAP. This CDR3 has 13 amino acids. CDR3 nucleotides: TGTGCTAGTGGTTGGCTAATAGATCAGCCCCAGCATTTT. Its translation: CASGWLIDQPQHF.

The count of this clone is one. V and J are TRBV2 and TRBJ1-4; tentative D call: TRBD1 (5 bases). Trimming took off 3 bases at V and 4 bases at J, with 9 bases between the two ends. The CDR3 is made up of 14 amino acids. Looked up from germline, CDR1 is SNHLY and CDR2 is FYNNEI. The CDR3: CASSDWGVNEKLFF. The CDR3 coding sequence is TGTGCCAGCAGTGATTGGGGGGTTAATGAAAAACTGTTTTTT.

This chain joins TRBV11-2 and TRBJ2-7; D may be TRBD2 (5 bases). CDR1 and CDR2 from the germline V gene are SGHAT and FQNNGV. Trimming took 1 base from V and 2 from J, leaving 18 bases between them. The CDR3 has 17 amino acids. DNA for the CDR3: TGTGCCAGCAGCTTAGTCCGCGTGGGGAGCGACCCCTACGAGCAGTACTTC. Translating it yields CASSLVRVGSDPYEQYF. The full variable domain, rest sourced from reference TRBV11-2 and TRBJ2-7, is EAGVAQSPRYKIIEKRQSVAFWCNPISGHATLYWYQQILGQGPKLLIQFQNNGVVDDSQLPKDRFSAERLKGVDSTLKIQPAKLEDSAVYLCASSLVRVGSDPYEQYFGPGTRLTVT.

This clone occurred once. Here the CDR3 reads CASSVGPTVQETQYF. In nucleotides, the CDR3 is TGTGCCAGCAGCGTAGGCCCCACAGTCCAAGAGACCCAGTACTTC. The V and J genes are TRBV9 and TRBJ2-5; D not certain. The CDR3 has 15 residues. Germline V gene data show CDR1 as SGDLS and CDR2 as YYNGEE. The V and J ends lost 0 bases and 1 base respectively, with 10 bases between them. Based on the CDR3 plus reference TRBV9 and TRBJ2-5, the full variable domain is DSGVTQTPKHLITATGQRVTLRCSPRSGDLSVYWYQQSLDQGLQFLIQYYNGEERAKGNILERFSAQQFPDLHSELNLSSLELGDSALYFCASSVGPTVQETQYFGPGTRLLVL.

V and J are TRBV7-9 and TRBJ2-7; possible D gene TRBD1, 5 bases. Trimming cost V 5 bases and J 4 bases, with 12 bases left between them. The CDR3 is made up of 13 amino acids. CDR1 SEHNR and CDR2 FQNEAQ come from the germline V gene (reference sequence). In DNA, the CDR3 is TGTGCCAGCAGCCCTGGACACGAATACGAGCAGTACTTC. It yields the protein CASSPGHEYEQYF.

This chain joins TRBV4-3 and TRBJ2-7; the match to TRBD2 covers 11 bases. CDR1 is LGHNA, CDR2 YSLEER, per germline. With 0 bases clipped from V and 6 bases from J, the junction kept 4 bases outside the gene matches. There are 15 residues in the CDR3. CDR3 residues: CASSQDGTSGREQYF. In DNA, the CDR3 is TGCGCCAGCAGCCAAGACGGGACTAGCGGACGCGAGCAGTACTTC.

This chain connects TRBV13 to TRBJ2-7; TRBD2 matches at 14 bases. The V segment lost 4 bases and the J segment 3 bases; nucleotides outside the gene matches: 8. Germline V CDR1 and CDR2: PRHDT, FYEKMQ (reference sequence). The CDR3 is 17 residues long. The CDR3 nucleotides read TGTGCCAGCAGCTCCGACACGGGGACTAGCGGGGGCTACGAGCAGTACTTC. Translated, it gives CASSSDTGTSGGYEQYF. The variable domain in full, completed from reference TRBV13 and TRBJ2-7, reads AAGVIQSPRHLIKEKRETATLKCYPIPRHDTVYWYQQGPGQDPQFLISFYEKMQSDKGSIPDRFSAQQFSDYHSELNMSSLELGDSALYFCASSSDTGTSGGYEQYFGPGTRLTVT.

This rearrangement joins TRBV4-1 to TRBJ2-7; tentatively, D is TRBD1 (6 bases). This CDR3 has 15 residues. Trimming shortened V by 6 bases and J by 2 bases, and 17 bases separated the two germline ends. Looked up from germline, CDR1 is MGHRA and CDR2 is YSYEKL. The CDR3 DNA reads as TGCGCCAGCAGTTACCGGGACAAGGCAGCCTACGAGCAGTACTTC. Protein: CASSYRDKAAYEQYF.

This sequence joins TRBV7-9 and TRBJ1-5; 7 bases agree with TRBD1. V was pared by 4 bases and J by 4 bases, with 10 bases of the junction left unmatched. The V gene's germline CDR1 is SEHNR and CDR2 FQNEAQ (reference sequence). This CDR3 has 16 residues. The CDR3 coding sequence is TGTGCCAGCAGCTCCCGCCAGGGGGGAGAGAATCAGCCCCAGCATTTT. Translating it yields CASSSRQGGENQPQHF.

The V and J genes are TRBV29-1 and TRBJ1-2; D ambiguous. Germline-derived CDR1 and CDR2 are SQVTM and ANQGSEA. There are 12 residues in the CDR3. V dropped 7 bases and J dropped 3 bases, with 12 bases sitting between them. CDR3: CSADAGDYGYTF. In DNA form, the CDR3 reads TGCAGCGCTGATGCCGGGGACTATGGCTACACCTTC. Drawing the rest from reference TRBV29-1 and TRBJ1-2, the complete variable domain is SAVISQKPSRDICQRGTSLTIQCQVDSQVTMMFWYRQQPGQSLTLIATANQGSEATYESGFVIDKFPISRPNLTFSTLTVSNMSPEDSSIYLCSADAGDYGYTFGSGTRLTVV.

The chain links TRBV10-2 to TRBJ2-7, with 9 bases aligning to TRBD2. J lost 4 bases, V lost 8 bases, and 9 bases had no gene match. The CDR3 covers 14 residues. The germline CDR1 and CDR2 sequences are WSHSY and SAAADI. The chain's CDR3 is CASLAGPYLYEQYF. For the CDR3, the DNA is TGCGCCAGCCTAGCGGGACCCTATTTGTACGAGCAGTACTTC.

This chain uses TRBV2 with TRBJ1-2; 8 bases align to TRBD1. This CDR3 has 14 residues. V lost 8 bases and J lost 4; bases outside the gene matches: 9. Germline assignment: CDR1 SNHLY and CDR2 FYNNEI. DNA for the CDR3: TGTGCCAGCTACTTGACAGGGGCTGGCTATGGCTACACCTTC. This gives the protein CASYLTGAGYGYTF.